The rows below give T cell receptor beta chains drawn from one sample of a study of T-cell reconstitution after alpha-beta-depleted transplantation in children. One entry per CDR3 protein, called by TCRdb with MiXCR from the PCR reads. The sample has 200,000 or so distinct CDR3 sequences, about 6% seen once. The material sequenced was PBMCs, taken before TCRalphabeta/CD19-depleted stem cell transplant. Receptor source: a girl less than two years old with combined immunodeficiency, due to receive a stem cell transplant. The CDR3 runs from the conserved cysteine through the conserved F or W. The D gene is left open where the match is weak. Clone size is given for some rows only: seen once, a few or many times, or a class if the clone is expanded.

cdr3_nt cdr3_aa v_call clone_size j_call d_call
TGTGCCAGCTCTCCCTTCGGCTCTGGGGCCAACGTCCTGACTTTC CASSPFGSGANVLTF TRBV7-8 . TRBJ2-6 .
TGTGCCAGCAGCCCCACTAGCGGGAGGTCCTACGAGCAGTACTTC CASSPTSGRSYEQYF TRBV13 few TRBJ2-7 TRBD2
TGTGCCACCAGTGATTGGGGCACCTACAATGAGCAGTTCTTC CATSDWGTYNEQFF TRBV24-1 few TRBJ2-1 .
TGTGCCAGCAGTTACGGTCTCAGTGGGTACGAGCAGTACTTC CASSYGLSGYEQYF TRBV6-2/TRBV6-3 many TRBJ2-7 .
TGTGCCAGCAGTCATAGCGGTCAAGAGACCCAGTACTTC CASSHSGQETQYF TRBV5-6 . TRBJ2-5 .
TGCAGTGCTAGCCTTACTAGCGGGGGGGAATCCTACGAGCAGTACTTC CSASLTSGGESYEQYF TRBV20-1 many TRBJ2-7 TRBD2
TGCAGTGCCGAGATTTTCTCGCGGAGGACCTACGAGCAGTACTTC CSAEIFSRRTYEQYF TRBV20-1 many TRBJ2-7 .
TGTGCCATCAGTGACAGGGATTTACCATCCTACAATGAGCAGTTCTTC CAISDRDLPSYNEQFF TRBV10-3 many TRBJ2-1 .
TGTGCCAGCAGCTTATCGAGCGGGAGGACATATGAGCAGTTCTTC CASSLSSGRTYEQFF TRBV7-6 . TRBJ2-1 TRBD2
TGTGCCAGCAGCTTAGAGGACAGAGCCTACGAGCAGTACTTC CASSLEDRAYEQYF TRBV7-6 many TRBJ2-7 .
TGTGCCACCAGTGCCCCCGGACTCGCGGGAAACACCATATATTTT CATSAPGLAGNTIYF TRBV24-1 many TRBJ1-3 .
TGTGCCAGCACCTTTTCCGGGACTGGCACAGATACGCAGTATTTT CASTFSGTGTDTQYF TRBV11-2 many TRBJ2-3 .
TGTGCCAGCAGCGCCTCAGCCGGGGAGCTGTTTTTT CASSASAGELFF TRBV9 many TRBJ2-2 .
TGTGCCACCAGTCCCCGGGGGCGAGGGGGCGACAATGAGCAGTTCTTC CATSPRGRGGDNEQFF TRBV24-1 many TRBJ2-1 .
TGTGCCAGCAGTCTGCTTACCCGGGGGGTTTTTTACGAGCAGTACTTC CASSLLTRGVFYEQYF TRBV28 many TRBJ2-7 TRBD2
TGTGCCAGCAGCGGAGACCGGGGGTTCACGGGCGACAATGAGCAGTTCTTC CASSGDRGFTGDNEQFF TRBV9 many TRBJ2-1 .
TGTGCCACCAGTGACCCCCGGTACAGGGGGCAAAGCACCGGGGAGCTGTTTTTT CATSDPRYRGQSTGELFF TRBV24-1 many TRBJ2-2 TRBD1
TGTGCCAGCAGTTCTAACCGGGACAGAAGGTTCGGCAATCAGCCCCAGCATTTT CASSSNRDRRFGNQPQHF TRBV7-8 few TRBJ1-5 TRBD1